The present TCR beta chain was sequenced within a study of blood T cell repertoires in COVID-19. Study information: Italy, Spain and the United States were the sources of the convalescent and acute COVID-19 samples. PBMCs, B-cell-depleted T cells, or T cells provided the cDNA or gDNA that made up the material.

Germline V lookup: CDR1 LNHDA, CDR2 SQIVND (reference sequence). The junction had 3 bases not matched to a gene; V was cut back by 1 base and J by 1 base. The CDR3 is 16 residues long. In the original analysis: Estimation of nucleated cell counts relied on the amplification of reference gene primers. Assay: immunoSEQ multiplex PCR; the TCRdb copy retains only in-frame clones and omits some. V, J and clone size derive from that table, while D and trimming were established from the DNA sequence. The sample consists of 140,000 to 150,000 clones, 80% of them appearing once. The rearrangement links TRBV19 to TRBJ2-4, with TRBD2 matching 8 bases. The sample was peripheral blood. This sequence was found in a man in his 70s who had recovered from COVID-19. The CDR3 is CASSIVASGAKNIQYF. CDR3 coding DNA: TGTGCCAGTAGTATAGTGGCTAGCGGGGCCAAAAACATTCAGTACTTC. Together with reference TRBV19 and TRBJ2-4, the CDR3 gives the full variable domain: DGGITQSPKYLFRKEGQNVTLSCEQNLNHDAMYWYRQDPGQGLRLIYYSQIVNDFQKGDIAEGYSVSREKKESFPLTVTSAQKNPTAFYLCASSIVASGAKNIQYFGAGTRLSVL.